This TCR beta chain was sequenced in a study of shared clonotypes between healthy human individuals. The authors loaded about 200 ng DNA, 28,000 or so T cell genomes, into sorted-subset replicate PCRs. Libraries were prepared by immunoSEQ multiplex PCR; TCRdb keeps only in-frame clonotypes and omits some of them. The sample carries 1.4 million or so clones, approximately 98.5% recorded once. Findings and caveats of the study: Sorted-subset samples were not fully sequenced, rarefaction indicated. Larger richness was generally estimated for naive than memory subsets.

In the case of this clone: Its antigen is undetermined.

The source of this sequence is a man aged 25 to 45 in good health. Sequencing input: naive CD4+ T cells sorted from blood. Sample subset: CD45RA+ positively selected.

In DNA form, the CDR3 reads TGTGCCAGCTCACCCACAGGCTCCTACGAGCAGTACTTC. It specifies CASSPTGSYEQYF. The chain employs TRBV18 and TRBJ2-5, with D possibly being TRBD1 (5 bases). The assigned J gene may be wrong: the sequence end matches TRBJ2-7 better. This CDR3 is built from 13 residues. Germline assignment: CDR1 KGHSH and CDR2 LQKENI.